Listed here are 12 T cell receptor beta chains from one sample, sequenced in a study of blood T cell repertoires in COVID-19. Using immunoSEQ multiplex PCR, the repertoire was profiled, and TCRdb retains in-frame clones only, with some absent. The table includes around 300,000 clones, 88% detected once. The source material was PBMCs or T cells enriched from blood (not recorded which). The source is a woman aged 50 to 60 who had recovered from COVID-19.

The chain recombines TRBV28 with TRBJ1-6, with D hard to call. CDR3 length: 14 residues. Trimming took off 5 bases at V and 5 bases at J, with 10 bases between the two ends. Germline values: CDR1 MDHEN, CDR2 SYDVKM. The CDR3 sequence: CASSRLYDNSPLHF. CDR3 nucleotides: TGTGCCAGCAGTCGCCTATACGATAATTCACCCCTCCACTTT. The full variable domain, completed using reference TRBV28 and TRBJ1-6, is DVKVTQSSRYLVKRTGEKVFLECVQDMDHENMFWYRQDPGLGLRLIYFSYDVKMKEKGDIPEGYSVSREKKERFSLILESASTNQTSMYLCASSRLYDNSPLHFGNGTRLTVT.

This chain joins TRBV7-2 and TRBJ2-2, with 11 bases matching TRBD2. The germline CDR1 and CDR2 sequences are SGHTA and FQGNSA. The V and J ends lost 4 bases and 6 bases, in that order; junction bases with no gene match: 7. The CDR3 extends over 16 amino acids. CDR3 nucleotides: TGTGCCAGCAGCTCACAACTAGCGGGAGTAGCCGGGGAGCTGTTTTTT. Amino acid sequence: CASSSQLAGVAGELFF.

The chain combines TRBV7-2 with TRBJ2-1, with a weak D call TRBD2 (5 bases). Trimming took off 5 bases at V and 2 bases at J, with 10 bases between the two ends. Germline V gene sequence: CDR1 SGHTA, CDR2 FQGNSA. CDR3 size: 14 residues. CDR3 protein: CASSTQRTYNEQFF. The CDR3 bases are TGTGCCAGCAGCACCCAGCGGACCTACAATGAGCAGTTCTTC.

The chain is built from TRBV5-1 and TRBJ2-1; 14 positions agree with TRBD2. The CDR3 runs 15 residues. The junction had 2 bases not matched to a gene; V was cut back by 6 bases and J by 3 bases. Germline loops: CDR1 SGHRS, CDR2 YFSETQ. CDR3 sequence (DNA): TGCGCCAGCATTGGGACTAGCGGGAGCTACAATGAGCAGTTCTTC. Amino acid sequence: CASIGTSGSYNEQFF.

This sequence joins TRBV7-2 and TRBJ2-5, with TRBD2 matching 15 bases. Germline V lookup: CDR1 SGHTA, CDR2 FQGNSA. This CDR3 has 17 residues. The J segment lost 5 bases and the V segment lost 5 bases, leaving 9 bases of the junction unmatched. The CDR3 spells CASSSPGLAGGVETQYF. The CDR3 bases are TGTGCCAGCAGCAGCCCCGGACTAGCGGGAGGGGTGGAGACCCAGTACTTC.

V and J are TRBV9 and TRBJ2-1; D remains ambiguous. CDR1 and CDR2 from the germline V gene are SGDLS and YYNGEE. The CDR3 is made up of 12 amino acids. Trimming stripped 0 bases from V and 9 bases from J, with 7 bases between. CDR3 region: CASSVATSEQFF. Written as DNA, the CDR3 is TGTGCCAGCAGCGTAGCTACTTCTGAGCAGTTCTTC.

V usage is TRBV11-2 and J usage is TRBJ1-6; TRBD1 matches 8 bases. This CDR3 has 16 residues. The J segment lost 7 bases and the V segment lost 1 base, leaving 6 bases of the junction unmatched. The V gene's germline CDR1 is SGHAT and CDR2 FQNNGV. The CDR3 loop reads CASSLGRQGWNSPLHF. CDR3 nucleotides: TGTGCCAGCAGCTTAGGACGACAGGGGTGGAATTCACCCCTCCACTTT.

This chain uses TRBV4-3 with TRBJ2-2; a weak D match, TRBD2 (6 bases). This CDR3 has 17 residues. Trimming took off 4 bases at V and 5 bases at J, with 20 bases between the two ends. CDR1 and CDR2 (germline): LGHNA, YSLEER. In DNA, the CDR3 is TGCGCCAGCAGCCTGGAATACAGGCCCCGGGGGACCGGGGAGCTGTTTTTT. It codes for CASSLEYRPRGTGELFF.

The rearrangement links TRBV25-1 to TRBJ1-5; D not certain. The V gene's germline CDR1 is MGHDK and CDR2 SYGVNS. The CDR3 sequence is 12 residues long. V lost 2 bases, J lost 5 bases, and 4 bases lay in between. CDR3 DNA sequence: TGTGCCAGCAGTGAACCTGATCAGCCCCAGCATTTT. Its protein is CASSEPDQPQHF.

The rearrangement uses TRBV4-3 and TRBJ2-1, with 7 positions matching TRBD2. CDR1 and CDR2 (germline): LGHNA, YSLEER. The V segment lost 0 bases and the J segment 2 bases; nucleotides outside the gene matches: 10. The CDR3 has 18 amino acids. CDR3 loop: CASSQDGGGSGTYNEQFF. The CDR3 bases are TGCGCCAGCAGCCAAGATGGGGGTGGGAGCGGGACCTACAATGAGCAGTTCTTC.

This chain joins TRBV28 and TRBJ1-6, with D maybe TRBD1 (5 bases). The CDR3 has 14 residues. CDR1 MDHEN and CDR2 SYDVKM come from the germline V gene. Trimming took 10 bases from V and 7 from J, leaving 17 bases between them. CDR3 amino acids: CATSGGLNNSPLHF. The CDR3 coding sequence is TGTGCCACCTCGGGGGGTTTAAACAATTCACCCCTCCACTTT.

J is TRBJ1-1 and V is TRBV5-1; D gene unclear. Germline CDR1 and CDR2: SGHRS and YFSETQ. V dropped 1 base and J dropped 1 base, with 11 bases sitting between them. The CDR3 runs to 15 residues. CDR3 residues: CASSLLESANTEAFF. The CDR3 bases are TGCGCCAGCAGCTTGCTAGAATCAGCGAACACTGAAGCTTTCTTT.